These T cell receptor beta chains were read from a single sample in a study of shared clonotypes between healthy human individuals. Clones were read by immunoSEQ multiplex PCR, and TCRdb kept only the in-frame ones, dropping some. The sample has 1,400,000 or so clones, around 98.5% seen once. Sequenced: naive CD4+ T cells sorted from blood. The source of these receptors is a man under 40 in good health. Both conserved end residues are trimmed from each CDR3.

v_call cdr3_aa
TRBV12-5 ASGLVLTGGSETQY
TRBV11-2 ASSSLQGYEQY
TRBV19 ASRREWKETQY
TRBV7-2 ASSTGPPYSNQPQH
TRBV4-1 ASSQVGGSGNTIY
TRBV4-3 ASSQDNWGRDTGELF
TRBV2 ASGQDRGYVHEQF
TRBV7-9 ASSTRRTSLETQY
TRBV5-1 ASSRYGTDTQY
TRBV7-9 ASSPPAEGYT
TRBV4-1 ASSHQTSGRLRNEQF
TRBV15 ATSRAGGLNEQY
TRBV28 ASGREKLF
TRBV7-9 ASSGSGQTYEQY
TRBV14 ASSPRTGVNTEAF
TRBV7-7 ASSLGQGAGDEQY
TRBV19 ASKYRSYGQPQH
TRBV28 ASSQRQGLTGANVLT
TRBV14 ASSQDSWETQY
TRBV6-5 ASSTTGARTGELF
TRBV7-2 ASSLVPSTNEKLF
TRBV30 AWSLGAGANVLT
TRBV2 ASSPEGRGQGYGYT
TRBV11-2 ASSRTGTSGSYEQY
TRBV11-2 ASSIIAGEAYEQY
TRBV4-3 ASSQELGRGHRSGANVLT
TRBV11-2 ASSSRTGVHYGYT
TRBV6-1 ASSAVNTNTGELF
TRBV30 AWSFYPLNNEQF
TRBV5-4 ASSDPGQGGSEQY
TRBV27 ASSPGADGRPQH
TRBV28 ASSGSGTGYNEQF
TRBV11-2 ASSLQQTHNEKLF
TRBV11-3 ASSSQNLAGVPGELF
TRBV18 ASSPMVGDLYNEQF
TRBV4-2 ASSQGGGPGLLYEQY
TRBV7-9 ASGQGPPRELF
TRBV5-4 ASSRGGFDEQF
TRBV12-5 ASGLPQGGGYT
TRBV29-1 SVGGRDQF
TRBV7-7 ASSDVTGELF
TRBV19 ASSSGSLFGNNEQF
TRBV5-1 ASSPLGGTEAF
TRBV13 ASRPSGATIGNTIY
TRBV5-1 ASSLELAGAGEQY
TRBV5-1 ASSLDSKTYEQY
TRBV27 ASSLTTGATPYEQY
TRBV9 ASSVGASGRSVSEQF
TRBV10-3 AISGRGEGRDEQF
TRBV6-6 ASSYSDRGNEAF
TRBV5-4 ASSPQTSGRTGELF
TRBV11-2 ASTRLTSGIGEQF
TRBV19 ASSIDGGRDTEAF
TRBV6-1 ASSVKNTGELF
TRBV11-3 ASSLEPLSNEQF